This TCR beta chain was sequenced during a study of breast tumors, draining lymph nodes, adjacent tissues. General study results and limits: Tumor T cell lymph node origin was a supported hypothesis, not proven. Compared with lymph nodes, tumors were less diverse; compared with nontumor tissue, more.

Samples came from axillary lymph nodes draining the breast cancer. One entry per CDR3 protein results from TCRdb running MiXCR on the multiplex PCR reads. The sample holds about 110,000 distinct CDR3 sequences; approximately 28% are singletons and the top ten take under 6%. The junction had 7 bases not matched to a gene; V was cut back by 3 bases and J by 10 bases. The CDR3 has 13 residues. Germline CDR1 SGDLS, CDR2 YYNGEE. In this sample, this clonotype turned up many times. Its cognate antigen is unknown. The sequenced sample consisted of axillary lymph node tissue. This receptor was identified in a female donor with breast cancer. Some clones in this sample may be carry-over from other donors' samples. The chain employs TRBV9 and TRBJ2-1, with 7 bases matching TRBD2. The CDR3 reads CASSGAGNSEQFF. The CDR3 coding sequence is TGTGCCAGCAGCGGAGCGGGGAACTCCGAGCAGTTCTTC.